The clone carrying this T cell receptor beta chain was detected ten times or more. No antigen is known for it. The V gene lost 6 bases and the J gene lost 10 bases, with 18 bases spanning the gap. This CDR3 region has 13 residues. The germline V gene encodes CDR1 LGHNA and CDR2 YSLEER. The authors prepared the TCRbeta library with unique molecular identifiers. TCRdb itself ran the PCR reads through MiXCR, one entry per CDR3 protein. This repertoire shows approximately 32,000 distinct CDR3 sequences, less than 8.5% found once; its top ten account for roughly 27%. These data originate in a study of T-cell reconstitution after alpha-beta-depleted transplantation in children. Study-level results: In patients about two months after transplant, alpha-beta T cells reportedly arose from several hundred expanded graft clones.

The chain is built from TRBV4-3 and TRBJ1-2, with D perhaps matching TRBD1 (6 bases). This receptor was obtained from a child younger than two who had a stem cell transplant for acute myeloid leukemia, so the T cells may come from the graft donor. Sequences were derived from peripheral blood, sampled 60 days after TCRalphabeta/CD19-depleted stem cell transplant. CDR3 sequence: CASSPTPGHYYTF. The CDR3, as DNA: TGCGCCAGCAGTCCTACTCCGGGACACTACTACACCTTC.